Following are 23 T cell receptor beta chains from one sample sequenced in a study of T cells in women clearing cervical HPV infection listed by TCRdb under 2018. Library prep was done by the immunoSEQ multiplex PCR assay. TCRdb retrieved this table from immuneACCESS and kept in-frame rearrangements only. Not all clones are present; in checked studies, unresolved V genes account for under half, and no reason is known for the remainder. This sample's records show tens of thousands of clones. The ten top clones hold less than 6% of the sample. Sequenced sample: blood buffy coat. These receptors were taken from a woman aged 18-69 years with a cervical HPV16 infection that either progressed to CIN3+ or cleared (not recorded which).

About this clone itself: From the germline J gene comes the end of the CDR3, since the read stops 3 residues before it. The V gene is TRBV5-1, the J gene TRBJ1-1; possibly TRBD1 for D (6 bases). The CDR3 length is 13 residues. Germline V gene lookup returns CDR1 SGHRS and CDR2 YFSETQ. V lost 4 bases to trimming and J lost 6 bases, with 13 bases between them. The CDR3 here is CASSDSGVAEAFF. The sequenced part of the CDR3 DNA is TGCGCCAGCAGCGACTCAGGGGTGGCTGAA.

As regards this clone: The junction differs from germline at one of its ends, possibly a read error. The CDR3 goes on 3 residues after the read ends, and that part is filled in from the germline J gene. This chain connects TRBV7-9 to TRBJ1-1, with no clear D. Looked up from germline, CDR1 is SEHNR and CDR2 is FQNEAQ (reference sequence). The CDR3 loop spans 13 amino acids. The covered CDR3 bases are TGTCCCAGCCCCTCCGCTTTTGGCCAAGTC. Amino acid sequence: CPSPSAFGQV. The entire CDR3 protein is CPSPSAFGQVAFF.

Comments on this clone: The CDR3 end falls 3 residues outside the read, so it is completed with the germline J gene. The gene calls are TRBV5-6 and TRBJ2-5; D ambiguous. V lost 4 bases and J 4 bases, leaving 5 bases between the germline ends. The CDR3 is 11 amino acids. The germline V gene encodes CDR1 SGHDT and CDR2 YYEEEE. The CDR3 is CASSRLETQYF. CDR3 bases read: TGTGCCAGCAGCCGGTTAGAGACC.

For this clone: A read error may produce the germline difference seen at one junction end. Additional DNA sequences in this sample encode the identical CDR3. The CDR3 sequence: CASSLAGGLQETAFF. The CDR3 bases that were read are TGTGCTAGCAGCCTTGCGGGGGGCCTACAAGAGACA. The chain links TRBV7-7 to TRBJ1-1; D may be TRBD1 (6 bases). The read ends 3 residues early relative to the CDR3; the germline J gene fills the gap. Germline lookup yields CDR1 SSHAT and CDR2 FNYEAQ (reference sequence). The length of the CDR3 is 15 residues. Looking up the rest from reference TRBV7-7 and TRBJ1-1 gives the full variable domain: GAGVSQSPRYKVTKRGQDVTLRCDPISSHATLYWYQQALGQGPEFLTYFNYEAQPDKSGLPSDRFSAERPEGSISTLTIQRTEQRDSAMYRCASSLAGGLQETAFFGQGTRLTVV.

Points on this clone: The read finishes 3 residues shy of the CDR3 end, and the germline J gene is used to complete it. The J gene is TRBJ2-1, the V gene TRBV18; 9 bases are shared with TRBD2. The J segment lost 7 bases and the V segment lost 6 bases, leaving 19 bases of the junction unmatched. The CDR3 extends over 18 amino acids. Germline V gene sequence: CDR1 KGHSH, CDR2 LQKENI. The CDR3 bases that were read are TGTGCCAGCTCGCCCATAAGACTAGCGGCTACCGGGAGAAATGAG. Amino acid sequence: CASSPIRLAATGRNE. The CDR3 as a whole reads CASSPIRLAATGRNEQFF.

Remarks on this clone: The read falls 3 residues short of the CDR3 end, and the missing part is taken from the germline J gene. The chain carries TRBV6-1 and TRBJ1-5; TRBD1 aligns across 9 bases. The CDR3 runs 15 residues. V lost 2 bases to trimming and J lost 7 bases; unmatched junction nucleotides: 6. CDR1 is MNHNS and CDR2 is SASEGT in the germline V gene. This chain's CDR3 is CASSELTGGRQPQHF. CDR3 DNA, as far as it was read: TGTGCCAGCAGTGAATTAACAGGGGGCAGGCAGCCC.

With respect to this clone: The CDR3 goes on 3 residues after the read ends, and that part is filled in from the germline J gene. The chain uses TRBV5-6 and TRBJ2-7; D uncertain. Trimming stripped 1 base from V and 5 bases from J, with 7 bases between. Germline V gene lookup returns CDR1 SGHDT and CDR2 YYEEEE. CDR3 length equals 12 residues. The chain's CDR3 is CASSLSRDEQYF. Partial CDR3 DNA: TGTGCCAGCAGCTTGTCTCGCGACGAG.

As for this clone: The CDR3 end falls 3 residues outside the read, so it is completed with the germline J gene. The V gene is TRBV24-1, the J gene TRBJ2-3; 8 bases are shared with TRBD1. This CDR3 comprises 17 residues. Trimming removed 3 bases from V and 2 bases from J; junction bases left unmatched: 9. CDR1 and CDR2 (germline): KGHDR, SFDVKD. CDR3 DNA, as far as it was read: TGTGCCACCAGTGATCGACCCAGGGGGCTGGTCACAGATACG. Translating gives CATSDRPRGLVTDT. The whole CDR3 region reads CATSDRPRGLVTDTQYF.

On this clone itself: The read ends 3 residues early relative to the CDR3; the germline J gene fills the gap. The rearrangement uses TRBV4-1 and TRBJ1-5; D remains unclear. The CDR3 consists of 17 residues. The V end lost 4 bases, the J end lost 2 bases, and 18 bases lay between the germline ends. From germline, CDR1 is MGHRA and CDR2 YSYEKL. CDR3 loop: CASSLMVQRLRNQPQHF. Partial CDR3 DNA: TGCGCCAGCAGCCTTATGGTACAGAGGCTTCGCAATCAGCCC.

As concerns this clone: The read gets to within 3 residues of the CDR3 end, and the germline J gene fills in the rest. The gene calls are TRBV19 and TRBJ2-5; the match to TRBD1 covers 9 bases. This CDR3 is 14 amino acids long. Germline V gene lookup returns CDR1 LNHDA and CDR2 SQIVND (reference sequence). J lost 5 bases, V lost 4 bases, and 5 bases had no gene match. CDR3 residues: CASSTQGAGETQYF. The sequenced part of the CDR3 DNA is TGTGCCAGTAGTACACAGGGGGCAGGGGAGACC.

In regard to this clone: The sequenced fragment ends 3 residues before the CDR3 boundary, so the rest is inferred from the germline J gene. The gene calls are TRBV2 and TRBJ1-6, with 8 bases aligning to TRBD1. This CDR3 comprises 19 residues. J lost 6 bases, V lost 8 bases, and 21 bases had no gene match. The germline V gene encodes CDR1 SNHLY and CDR2 FYNNEI. Incomplete CDR3 DNA: TGTGCCAGCTCCTTGAGGAGACAGGGGCCCTCGTCTGCTAATTCACCC. It yields the protein CASSLRRQGPSSANSP. The entire CDR3 sequence reads CASSLRRQGPSSANSPLHF.

A word on this clone: Sequencing ends 3 residues short of the CDR3 end; the germline J gene provides the rest. V and J are TRBV5-1 and TRBJ2-7; D ambiguous. CDR1 is SGHRS and CDR2 is YFSETQ in the germline V gene. This CDR3 is 15 amino acids long. The V end was cut by 0 bases, the J end by 0 bases, with 10 bases between. The part of the CDR3 DNA that was read is TGCGCCAGCAGCTTGGAGTCGGGTCCCTCCTACGAG. It is translated as CASSLESGPSYE. The whole CDR3 sequence reads CASSLESGPSYEQYF. Based on the CDR3 plus reference TRBV5-1 and TRBJ2-7, the full variable domain is KAGVTQTPRYLIKTRGQQVTLSCSPISGHRSVSWYQQTPGQGLQFLFEYFSETQRNKGNFPGRFSGRQFSNSRSEMNVSTLELGDSALYLCASSLESGPSYEQYFGPGTRLTVT.

Remarks on this clone: The read halts 3 residues ahead of the CDR3 end, with the missing end drawn from the germline J gene. This sequence joins TRBV28 and TRBJ1-2; 8 bases fit TRBD1. The CDR3 runs to 15 residues. V lost 2 bases, J lost 5 bases, and 7 bases stayed unmatched. Germline CDR1 is MDHEN and CDR2 is SYDVKM. The sequenced part of the CDR3 DNA is TGTGCCAGCAGTTTAAGGACAGGGCTACTATATGGC. This sequence encodes CASSLRTGLLYG. The full CDR3 is CASSLRTGLLYGYTF.

Regarding this clone: The CDR3 end lies 3 residues beyond the end of the read and is filled in from the germline J gene. The chain uses TRBV10-3 and TRBJ2-2; D is possibly TRBD1 or TRBD2 (6 bases each). V gave up 8 bases and J gave up 5 bases, with 21 bases separating them. The CDR3 is made up of 16 amino acids. Germline V gene data show CDR1 as ENHRY and CDR2 as SYGVKD. CDR3 loop: CAISHMAGEETGELFF. Incomplete CDR3 DNA: TGTGCCATCTCGCACATGGCAGGGGAGGAGACCGGGGAG.

In the case of this clone: From the germline J gene comes the end of the CDR3, since the read stops 3 residues before it. This chain uses TRBV14 with TRBJ2-5, with D maybe TRBD1 (5 bases). The V gene's germline CDR1 is SGHDN and CDR2 FVKESK. Trimming shortened V by 0 bases and J by 5 bases, and 13 bases separated the two germline ends. There are 15 residues in the CDR3. The CDR3 loop is CASSQDTWAGETQYF. The sequenced CDR3 bases are TGTGCCAGCAGCCAAGATACATGGGCAGGGGAGACC.

In regard to this clone: The missing CDR3 end, 3 residues past where the read stops, is filled in from the germline J gene. The chain recombines TRBV13 with TRBJ2-7, with 7 bases lining up with TRBD1. The germline V gene has CDR1 PRHDT and CDR2 FYEKMQ (reference sequence). Unmatched junction bases numbered 7, after V lost 3 bases and J lost 5 bases. The length of the CDR3 is 14 residues. The CDR3 protein is CASSFLTGDDEQYF. The covered CDR3 bases are TGTGCCAGCAGCTTCTTAACAGGGGACGACGAG.

The DNA read from the CDR3 is TGTGCCAGTAGTCTTCGGACAGCTGTCTCGTCAGATACG. This gives the protein CASSLRTAVSSDT. The full CDR3 protein reads CASSLRTAVSSDTQYF. This chain links TRBV19 with TRBJ2-3, with TRBD1 as a possible D gene (6 bases). The read ends 3 residues before the CDR3 terminus; that terminus is restored from the germline J gene. The CDR3 spans 16 residues. The germline V gene encodes CDR1 LNHDA and CDR2 SQIVND (reference sequence). The V end was cut by 5 bases, the J end by 4 bases, with 19 bases between.

Worth noting for this clone: The read ends 3 residues shy of where the CDR3 ends; the end is completed using the germline J gene. The chain carries TRBV5-6 and TRBJ1-2; D may be TRBD1 (6 bases). Germline values: CDR1 SGHDT, CDR2 YYEEEE. V lost 0 bases, J lost 6 bases, and 15 bases lay in between. The CDR3 is 15 residues long. The sequenced part of the CDR3 DNA is TGTGCCAGCAGCTTGGTGCCCGGACAGATAAATGGC. It encodes CASSLVPGQING. In full, the CDR3 reads CASSLVPGQINGYTF.

Details on this clone: The observed sequence ends 3 residues before the CDR3 terminus, with the missing tail filled in from the germline J gene. This sequence joins TRBV5-1 and TRBJ2-6; D perhaps matches TRBD1 (5 bases). This CDR3 region has 16 residues. V was trimmed by 3 bases and J by 1 base, leaving 11 bases between them. Germline loops: CDR1 SGHRS, CDR2 YFSETQ. The CDR3 DNA, read in part, is TGCGCCAGCAGCTCGAAGGGGCCATCTGGGGCCAACGTC. Translated: CASSSKGPSGANV. The full CDR3 sequence reads CASSSKGPSGANVLTF. Complete variable domain (other parts from reference TRBV5-1 and TRBJ2-6): KAGVTQTPRYLIKTRGQQVTLSCSPISGHRSVSWYQQTPGQGLQFLFEYFSETQRNKGNFPGRFSGRQFSNSRSEMNVSTLELGDSALYLCASSSKGPSGANVLTFGAGSRLTVL.

Concerning this clone: The missing CDR3 end, 3 residues past where the read stops, is filled in from the germline J gene. The rearrangement uses TRBV13 and TRBJ1-1; TRBD1 agrees at 8 bases. This CDR3 has 20 amino acids. The V gene's germline CDR1 is PRHDT and CDR2 FYEKMQ (reference sequence). Trimming removed 5 bases from V and 0 bases from J; junction bases left unmatched: 20. The CDR3 is CASSLTTGEVVRLMNTEAFF. The sequenced part of the CDR3 DNA is TGTGCCAGCAGCCTAACGACAGGGGAGGTTGTTCGGTTAATGAACACTGAA.

With respect to this clone: The read ends 3 residues before the CDR3 terminus; that terminus is restored from the germline J gene. J is TRBJ2-1 and V is TRBV4-2; a weak D match, TRBD1 (6 bases). Trimming stripped 4 bases from V and 0 bases from J, with 19 bases between. The CDR3 consists of 18 residues. Germline CDR1 and CDR2: LGHNA and YNFKEQ. The part of the CDR3 DNA that was read is TGTGCCAGCAGCCCTCTATCCCCTACAGGGAGCTCCTACAATGAG. It codes for CASSPLSPTGSSYNE. The whole CDR3 protein is CASSPLSPTGSSYNEQFF.

With respect to this clone: The read terminates 3 residues ahead of where the CDR3 ends, so the germline J gene completes it. J is TRBJ2-2 and V is TRBV11-2, with 7 positions matching TRBD2. Trimming removed 4 bases from V and 3 bases from J; junction bases left unmatched: 5. Germline V CDR1 and CDR2: SGHAT, FQNNGV. CDR3 length: 15 amino acids. The part of the CDR3 DNA that was read is TGTGCCAGCAGCTCCGGGACTACTTACACCGGGGAG. Protein: CASSSGTTYTGE. The CDR3 as a whole reads CASSSGTTYTGELFF.

As regards this clone: The read falls 3 residues short of the CDR3 end, and the missing part is taken from the germline J gene. This chain links TRBV5-4 with TRBJ1-3; D is uncertain. Germline loops: CDR1 SGHNT, CDR2 YYREEE (reference sequence). This CDR3 region has 15 residues. V lost 4 bases, J lost 5 bases, and 16 bases lay in between. CDR3 DNA (partial): TGTGCCAGCAGCGGAGGAGGGTCGCCACGAAACACC. Amino acids: CASSGGGSPRNT. From start to end, the CDR3 is CASSGGGSPRNTIYF.